This TCR beta chain came from a study of T-cell reconstitution after alpha-beta-depleted transplantation in children. This clonotype has only a few counts. Using unique molecular identifiers, the investigators prepared the TCRbeta library. Using its own MiXCR run on the PCR reads, TCRdb lists one record per CDR3 protein. This table holds 250,000 to 300,000 distinct CDR3 sequences, roughly 9.5% found once. Specimen: PBMCs from the stem cell graft donor, collected from the stem cell graft. The receptor's source is a human donor who donated a stem cell graft to a child with SCID.

Here the CDR3 DNA reads TGCGCCAGCAGCTTACGCAGGACCCCCACAGATACGCAGTATTTT. Protein: CASSLRRTPTDTQYF. J is TRBJ2-3 and V is TRBV5-1, with D unclear. The CDR3 consists of 15 residues. Trimming stripped 2 bases from V and 2 bases from J, with 12 bases between. Germline-derived CDR1 and CDR2 are SGHRS and YFSETQ.